This T cell receptor beta chain originates from a study of cytomegalovirus exposure and HLA in healthy donors. Study-level points and caveats: It was reported that TCR beta sequences correctly inferred the HLA-A and HLA-B alleles for most subjects. The study assumed roughly uniform donor sequencing depth for presence/absence analyses.

V lost 6 bases and J lost 2, with 14 bases in between. The CDR3 is 14 residues long. Germline assignment: CDR1 SNHLY and CDR2 FYNNEI. The PCR was carried out with 60 Vbeta primers and 13 Jbeta primers. TCRdb keeps only in-frame clones here, not all; method: immunoSEQ multiplex PCR. The repertoire holds 90,000 to 150,000 clones, with around 79% as singletons. In regard to this clone: The antigen remains unidentified.

The J gene is TRBJ2-7, the V gene TRBV2; a possible D gene is TRBD2 (7 bases). The sample was PBMCs. The clonotype comes from a woman aged 40 to 55 in good health and CMV-seronegative. CDR3: CASSGGHGPYEQYF. The CDR3 DNA is TGTGCCAGCAGCGGGGGGCACGGGCCCTACGAGCAGTACTTC. The full variable domain, its missing parts supplied by reference TRBV2 and TRBJ2-7, is EPEVTQTPSHQVTQMGQEVILRCVPISNHLYFYWYRQILGQKVEFLVSFYNNEISEKSEIFDDQFSVERPDGSNFTLKIRSTKLEDSAMYFCASSGGHGPYEQYFGPGTRLTVT.